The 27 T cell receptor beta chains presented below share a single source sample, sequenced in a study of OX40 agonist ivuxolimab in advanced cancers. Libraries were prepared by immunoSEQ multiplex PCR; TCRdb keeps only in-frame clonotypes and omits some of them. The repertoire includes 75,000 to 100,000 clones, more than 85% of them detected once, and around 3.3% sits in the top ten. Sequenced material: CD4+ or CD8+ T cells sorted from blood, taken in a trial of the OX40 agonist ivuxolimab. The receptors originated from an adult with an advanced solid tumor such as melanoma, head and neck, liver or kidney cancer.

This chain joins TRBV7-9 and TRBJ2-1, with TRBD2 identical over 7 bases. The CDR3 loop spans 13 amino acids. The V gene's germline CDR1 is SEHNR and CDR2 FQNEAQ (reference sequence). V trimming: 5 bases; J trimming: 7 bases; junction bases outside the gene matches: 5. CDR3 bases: TGTGCCAGCAGCCCTGGGGGGGTTAATGAGCAGTTCTTC. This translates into CASSPGGVNEQFF.

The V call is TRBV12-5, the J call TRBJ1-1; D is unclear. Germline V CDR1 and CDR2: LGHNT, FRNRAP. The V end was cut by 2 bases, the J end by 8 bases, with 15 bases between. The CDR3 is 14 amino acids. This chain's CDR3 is CASGLIGLENEAFF. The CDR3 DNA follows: TGTGCTAGTGGTTTGATAGGGCTAGAGAACGAAGCTTTCTTT.

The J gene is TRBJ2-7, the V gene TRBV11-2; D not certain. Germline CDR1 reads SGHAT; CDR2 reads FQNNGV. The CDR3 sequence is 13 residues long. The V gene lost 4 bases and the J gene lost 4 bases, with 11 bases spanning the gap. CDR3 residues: CASSSWLVYEQYF. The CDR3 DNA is TGTGCCAGCAGCTCTTGGCTGGTGTACGAGCAGTACTTC.

CDR3 nucleotide sequence: TGTGCCAGCAGTTACAGCGGCTTTTACACCTTC. Its protein is CASSYSGFYTF. The rearrangement joins TRBV6-5 to TRBJ1-2; D remains ambiguous. From germline, CDR1 is MNHEY and CDR2 SVGAGI. The V end lost 2 bases, the J end lost 11 bases, and 9 bases lay between the germline ends. The CDR3 consists of 11 residues.

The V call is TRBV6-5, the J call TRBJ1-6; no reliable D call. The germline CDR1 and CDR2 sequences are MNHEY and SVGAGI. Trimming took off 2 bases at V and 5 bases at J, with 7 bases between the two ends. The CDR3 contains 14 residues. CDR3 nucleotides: TGTGCCAGCAGTTACGGCAGTAATAATTCACCCCTCCACTTT. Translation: CASSYGSNNSPLHF.

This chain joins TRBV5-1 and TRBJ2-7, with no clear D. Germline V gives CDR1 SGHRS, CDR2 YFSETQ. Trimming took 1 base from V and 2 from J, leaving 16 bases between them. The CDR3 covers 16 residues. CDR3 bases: TGCGCCAGCAGCTTGATGCTCGGACGGAACCCCTACGAGCAGTACTTC. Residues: CASSLMLGRNPYEQYF.

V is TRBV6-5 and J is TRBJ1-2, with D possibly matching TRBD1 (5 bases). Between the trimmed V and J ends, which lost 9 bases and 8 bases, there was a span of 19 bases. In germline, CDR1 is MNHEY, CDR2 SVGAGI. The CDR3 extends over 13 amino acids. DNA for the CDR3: TGTGCCAGTTATACACCCGGGACCCCGGGCTACACCTTC. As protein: CASYTPGTPGYTF.

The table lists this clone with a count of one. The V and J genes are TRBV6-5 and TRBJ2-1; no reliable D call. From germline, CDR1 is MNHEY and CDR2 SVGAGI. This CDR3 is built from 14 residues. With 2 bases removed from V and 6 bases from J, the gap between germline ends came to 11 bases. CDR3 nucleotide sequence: TGTGCCAGCAGTTACGGGGTCGTGGGCAATGAGCAGTTCTTC. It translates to CASSYGVVGNEQFF.

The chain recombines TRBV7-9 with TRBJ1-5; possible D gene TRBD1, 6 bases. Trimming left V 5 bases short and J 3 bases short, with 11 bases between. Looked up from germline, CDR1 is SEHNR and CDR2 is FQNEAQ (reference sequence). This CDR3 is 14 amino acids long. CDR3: CASSPDSHNQPQHF. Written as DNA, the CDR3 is TGTGCCAGCAGCCCGGACAGTCACAATCAGCCCCAGCATTTT. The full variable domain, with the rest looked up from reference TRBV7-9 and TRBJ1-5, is DTGVSQNPRHKITKRGQNVTFRCDPISEHNRLYWYRQTLGQGPEFLTYFQNEAQLEKSRLLSDRFSAERPKGSFSTLEIQRTEQGDSAMYLCASSPDSHNQPQHFGDGTRLSIL.

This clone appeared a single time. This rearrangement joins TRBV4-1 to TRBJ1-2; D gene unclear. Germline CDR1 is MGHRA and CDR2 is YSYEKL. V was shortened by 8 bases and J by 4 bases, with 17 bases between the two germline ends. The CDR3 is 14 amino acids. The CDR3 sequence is CASSFGSESYGYTF. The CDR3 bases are TGCGCCAGCTCCTTTGGCAGCGAGAGCTATGGCTACACCTTC.

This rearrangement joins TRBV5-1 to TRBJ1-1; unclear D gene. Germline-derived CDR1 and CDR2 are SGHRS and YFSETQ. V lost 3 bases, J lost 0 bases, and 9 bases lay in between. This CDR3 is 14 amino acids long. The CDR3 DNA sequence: TGCGCCAGCAGCTCGGACTGGGTGAACACTGAAGCTTTCTTT. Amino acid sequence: CASSSDWVNTEAFF.

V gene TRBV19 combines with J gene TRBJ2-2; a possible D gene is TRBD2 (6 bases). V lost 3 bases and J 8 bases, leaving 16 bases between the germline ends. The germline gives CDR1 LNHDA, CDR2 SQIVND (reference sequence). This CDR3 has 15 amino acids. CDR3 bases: TGTGCCAGTAGTATCGACGGGGGAGATGTGGGGGAGCTGTTTTTT. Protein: CASSIDGGDVGELFF.

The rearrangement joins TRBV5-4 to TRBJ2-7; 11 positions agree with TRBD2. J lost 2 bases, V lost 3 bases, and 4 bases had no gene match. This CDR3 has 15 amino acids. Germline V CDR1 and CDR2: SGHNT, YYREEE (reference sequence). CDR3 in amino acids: CASSSGTSGTYEQYF. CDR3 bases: TGTGCCAGCAGCTCGGGGACTAGCGGTACCTACGAGCAGTACTTC.

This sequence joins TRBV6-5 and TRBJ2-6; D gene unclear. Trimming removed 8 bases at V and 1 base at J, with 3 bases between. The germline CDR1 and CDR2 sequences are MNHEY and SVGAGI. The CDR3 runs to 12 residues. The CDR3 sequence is CASSSGANVLTF. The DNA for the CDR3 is TGTGCCAGCTCTTCTGGGGCCAACGTCCTGACTTTC.

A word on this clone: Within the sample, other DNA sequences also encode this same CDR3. The CDR3 DNA sequence: TGTGCCAGCAGCGTTGGCGGGAACTATGGCTACACCTTC. It codes for CASSVGGNYGYTF. The chain carries TRBV9 and TRBJ1-2; D ambiguous. V was clipped by 2 bases and J by 2 bases, with 7 bases between them. Germline V gene data show CDR1 as SGDLS and CDR2 as YYNGEE. The CDR3 runs 13 residues.

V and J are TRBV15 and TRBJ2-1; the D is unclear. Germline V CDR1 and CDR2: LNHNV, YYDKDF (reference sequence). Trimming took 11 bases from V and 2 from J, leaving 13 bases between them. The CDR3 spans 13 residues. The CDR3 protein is CAVPGAAYNEQFF. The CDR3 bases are TGTGCCGTCCCCGGAGCCGCCTACAATGAGCAGTTCTTC. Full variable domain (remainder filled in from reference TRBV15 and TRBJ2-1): DAMVIQNPRYQVTQFGKPVTLSCSQTLNHNVMYWYQQKSSQAPKLLFHYYDKDFNNEADTPDNFQSRRPNTSFCFLDIRSPGLGDTAMYLCAVPGAAYNEQFFGPGTRLTVL.

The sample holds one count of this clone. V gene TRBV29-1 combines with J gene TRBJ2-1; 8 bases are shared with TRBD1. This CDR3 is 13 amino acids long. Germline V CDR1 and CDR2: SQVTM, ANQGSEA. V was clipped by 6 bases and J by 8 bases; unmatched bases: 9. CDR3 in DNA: TGCAGCGTCGTGCCAGGGGGCTTGGATGAGCAGTTCTTC. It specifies CSVVPGGLDEQFF.

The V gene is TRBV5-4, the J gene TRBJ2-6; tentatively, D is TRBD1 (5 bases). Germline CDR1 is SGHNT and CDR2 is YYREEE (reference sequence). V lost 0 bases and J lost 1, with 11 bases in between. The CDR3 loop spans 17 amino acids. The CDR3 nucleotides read TGTGCCAGCAGCTTGGCCATGTCAGGGTCTGGGGCCAACGTCCTGACTTTC. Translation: CASSLAMSGSGANVLTF.

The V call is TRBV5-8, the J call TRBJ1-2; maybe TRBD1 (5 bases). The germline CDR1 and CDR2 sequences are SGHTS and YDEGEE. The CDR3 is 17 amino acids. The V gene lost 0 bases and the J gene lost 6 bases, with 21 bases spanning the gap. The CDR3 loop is CASSLGWAGTGADGYTF. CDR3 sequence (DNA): TGTGCCAGCAGCTTGGGTTGGGCGGGGACGGGAGCGGATGGCTACACCTTC.

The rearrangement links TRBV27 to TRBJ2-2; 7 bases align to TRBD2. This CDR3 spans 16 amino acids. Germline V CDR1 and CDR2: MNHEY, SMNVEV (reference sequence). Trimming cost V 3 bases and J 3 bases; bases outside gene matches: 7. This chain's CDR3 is CASSLGGIAYTGELFF. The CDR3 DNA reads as TGTGCCAGCAGTTTGGGGGGGATAGCGTACACCGGGGAGCTGTTTTTT.

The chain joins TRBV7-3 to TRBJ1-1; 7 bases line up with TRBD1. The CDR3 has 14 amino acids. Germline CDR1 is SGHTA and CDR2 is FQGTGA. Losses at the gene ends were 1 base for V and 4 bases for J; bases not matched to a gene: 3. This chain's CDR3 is CASSLKGAGTEAFF. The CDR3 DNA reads TGTGCCAGCAGCTTAAAGGGGGCTGGCACTGAAGCTTTCTTT. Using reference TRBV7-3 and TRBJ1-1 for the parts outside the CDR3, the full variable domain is GAGVSQTPSNKVTEKGKYVELRCDPISGHTALYWYRQSLGQGPEFLIYFQGTGAADDSGLPNDRFFAVRPEGSVSTLKIQRTERGDSAVYLCASSLKGAGTEAFFGQGTRLTVV.

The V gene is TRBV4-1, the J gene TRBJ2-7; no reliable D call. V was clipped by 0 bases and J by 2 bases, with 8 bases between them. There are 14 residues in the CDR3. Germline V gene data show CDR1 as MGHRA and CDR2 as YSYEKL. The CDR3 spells CASSQETITYEQYF. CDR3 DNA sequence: TGCGCCAGCAGCCAAGAAACAATTACCTACGAGCAGTACTTC.

CDR3 sequence (DNA): TGCGCCAGCAGTCTCAGGGACAATCAGCCCCAGCATTTT. Its translation: CASSLRDNQPQHF. The rearrangement uses TRBV10-2 and TRBJ1-5; possibly TRBD1 for D (5 bases). Trimming pared 5 bases from V and 3 bases from J, leaving 8 bases between. This CDR3 has 13 residues. Germline lookup yields CDR1 WSHSY and CDR2 SAAADI.

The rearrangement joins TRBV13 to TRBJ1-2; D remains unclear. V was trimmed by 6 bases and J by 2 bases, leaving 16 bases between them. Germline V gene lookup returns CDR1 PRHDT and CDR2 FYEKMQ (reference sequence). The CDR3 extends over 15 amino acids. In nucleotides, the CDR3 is TGTGCCAGCAGTGATGGGATGGAATTGAACTATGGCTACACCTTC. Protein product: CASSDGMELNYGYTF.

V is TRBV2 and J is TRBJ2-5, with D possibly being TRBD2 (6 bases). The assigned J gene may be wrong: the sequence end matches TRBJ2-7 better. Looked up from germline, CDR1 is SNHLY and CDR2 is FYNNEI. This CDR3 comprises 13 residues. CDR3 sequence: CATGGDTEYEQYF. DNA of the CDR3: TGTGCCACCGGAGGGGATACCGAATACGAGCAGTACTTC.

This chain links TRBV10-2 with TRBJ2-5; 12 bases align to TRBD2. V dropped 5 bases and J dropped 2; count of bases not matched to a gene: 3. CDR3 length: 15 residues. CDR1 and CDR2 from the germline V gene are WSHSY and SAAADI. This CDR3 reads CASSLAGGAQETQYF. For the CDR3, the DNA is TGCGCCAGCAGTCTAGCGGGAGGGGCTCAAGAGACCCAGTACTTC.

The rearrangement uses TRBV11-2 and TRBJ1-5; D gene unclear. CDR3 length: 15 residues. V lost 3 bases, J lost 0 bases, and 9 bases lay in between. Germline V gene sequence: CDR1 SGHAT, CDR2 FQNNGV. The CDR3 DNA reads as TGTGCCAGCAGCTTTTCTGTTTATAGCAATCAGCCCCAGCATTTT. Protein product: CASSFSVYSNQPQHF.